This is a list of T cell receptor beta chains from one sample in a study of blood T cell repertoires in COVID-19. Profiled with immunoSEQ multiplex PCR; TCRdb holds only in-frame clones, not every one. In the table there are roughly 140,000 clones, around 78% of which are singletons. The sequenced sample consisted of peripheral blood. Receptor source: a woman aged 60-70 years with acute or convalescent COVID-19. The CDR3 runs from the conserved cysteine through the conserved F or W. Each record gives: D gene, clone size, J gene, V gene, CDR3 DNA, CDR3 protein. A D gene is named only where the DNA matches it firmly. Only some rows state a clone size, as once, few, many or a class for expanded clones.

>-|-|TRBJ1-2|TRBV6-5
TGTGCCAGCGGGTTAGCGGGTACCTATGGCTACACCTTC
CASGLAGTYGYTF
>TRBD2|-|TRBJ2-7|TRBV20-1
TGCAGTGCTAGTTACCGGGGGGGGTCCTACGAGCAGTACTTC
CSASYRGGSYEQYF
>-|-|TRBJ2-7|TRBV5-1
TGCGCCAGCAGCGGCGGACACCACGAGCAGTACTTC
CASSGGHHEQYF
>-|-|TRBJ1-1|TRBV7-8
TGTGCCAGCAGCTTAGGAACAGGTTCTACTGAAGCTTTCTTT
CASSLGTGSTEAFF
>-|-|TRBJ1-6|TRBV2
TGTGCCAGCAGCAGGGATTTGATCTCCGGTAATTCACCCCTCCACTTT
CASSRDLISGNSPLHF
>-|-|TRBJ1-6|TRBV11-1
TGTGCCAGCAGCTTACAGGGTGGGAATTCACCCCTCCACTTT
CASSLQGGNSPLHF
>TRBD1|-|TRBJ1-5|TRBV19
TGTGCCAGTAGTATCGTCGGCAGGGGGTTTCCTCAGCCCCAGCATTTT
CASSIVGRGFPQPQHF
>-|-|TRBJ1-2|TRBV28
TGTGCCAGCAGTCTGACTTCACAGGTTCGGTATGGCTACACCTTC
CASSLTSQVRYGYTF
>-|once|TRBJ2-2|TRBV9
TGTGCCAGCAGCGTAGAGCCGACGGGCACCGGGGAGCTGTTTTTT
CASSVEPTGTGELFF
>-|-|TRBJ2-7|TRBV27
TGTGCCAGCAGTTCAGCCAGGGACGAGCAGTACTTC
CASSSARDEQYF
>TRBD1|-|TRBJ2-7|TRBV27
TGTGCCAGCAGCCGGGGACAGTATCCTTACGAGCAGTACTTC
CASSRGQYPYEQYF
>-|-|TRBJ1-5|TRBV28
TGTGCCAGCTGGGCCATTAATAGCAATCAGCCCCAGCATTTT
CASWAINSNQPQHF
>-|-|TRBJ2-7|TRBV28
TGTGCCAGCAGCCCCCCCGCCGCGGGGTTCCCATGGGAGCAGTACTTC
CASSPPAAGFPWEQYF
>-|-|TRBJ2-1|TRBV28
TGTGCCACCAGAGGGACTCTGGACAATGAGCAGTTCTTC
CATRGTLDNEQFF
>-|-|TRBJ2-2|TRBV6-6
TGTGCCAGCAGTTCGACTAGTGTCGGGGAGCTGTTTTTT
CASSSTSVGELFF
>-|-|TRBJ1-5|TRBV2
TGTGCCAGCGACATTATACAGGCTAGCAATCAGCCCCAGCATTTT
CASDIIQASNQPQHF
>-|-|TRBJ2-7|TRBV5-8
TGTGCCGGTTCCGGGACTTTGATGTCCTACGAGCAGTACTTC
CAGSGTLMSYEQYF
>-|-|TRBJ2-2|TRBV9
TGTGCCAGCAGCGTAGGACAGTCGAACACCGGGGAGCTGTTTTTT
CASSVGQSNTGELFF
>TRBD1|few|TRBJ2-2|TRBV6-6
TGTGCCAGCAGCCAGGGGGACGCCGGGGAGCTGTTTTTT
CASSQGDAGELFF
>-|-|TRBJ2-1|TRBV11-3
TGTGCCAGCAGCCCGCCCCTGGCAAATGAGCAGTTCTTC
CASSPPLANEQFF
>TRBD1|once|TRBJ2-1|TRBV2
TGTGCCGTAGGTCCAGGGGGCGTTAGAAATGAGCAGTTCTTC
CAVGPGGVRNEQFF
>-|-|TRBJ2-7|TRBV5-1
TGCGCCAGCAGCTTGGCCACACTAGCCATCGACGAGCAGTACTTC
CASSLATLAIDEQYF
>-|few|TRBJ1-1|TRBV11-3
TGTGCCAGCGGTTCCACCGGGAACACTGAAGCTTTCTTT
CASGSTGNTEAFF
>TRBD2|-|TRBJ2-3|TRBV28
TGTGCCAGCAGTTCTCCTTGGGCTAGCGGGATAGGAACGCAGTATTTT
CASSSPWASGIGTQYF
>-|-|TRBJ1-5|TRBV28
TGTGCCAGCAGTCGGGGGGCGAGGAGCAATCAGCCCCAGCATTTT
CASSRGARSNQPQHF
>TRBD1|once|TRBJ1-2|TRBV5-6
TGTGCCAGCACCTCATCCGGGACAGGCCCAGCAGGGATTTATGGCTACACCTTC
CASTSSGTGPAGIYGYTF
>-|-|TRBJ1-3|TRBV3-1/TRBV3-2
TGTGCCAGCAGCCTTTCGGTCTCTGGAAACACCATATATTTT
CASSLSVSGNTIYF
>TRBD2|-|TRBJ2-1|TRBV6-2/TRBV6-3
TGTGCCAGCAGTACCTATAGCGGGGATAAGTCCAATGAGCAGTTCTTC
CASSTYSGDKSNEQFF
>TRBD2|few|TRBJ2-1|TRBV10-1
TGCGCCAGCAGTGAGATAGCGGGAGTTAGGAATGAGCAGTTCTTC
CASSEIAGVRNEQFF
>-|-|TRBJ2-7|TRBV27
TGTGCCAGCAGTTATGCGGGATTTTCTTCCGAGCAGTACTTC
CASSYAGFSSEQYF
>TRBD1|-|TRBJ1-1|TRBV7-9
TGTGCCAGCAGCTTAAACACAGGGGGAATCACTGAAGCTTTCTTT
CASSLNTGGITEAFF
>TRBD2|-|TRBJ2-1|TRBV3-1/TRBV3-2
TGTGCCAGCACCGCTAGCGGGAGGGCCCAGTTCTTC
CASTASGRAQFF
>TRBD2|once|TRBJ2-1|TRBV19
TGTGCCAGTAGTATAGCTAGGCGGGAGCATGAGCAGTTCTTC
CASSIARREHEQFF
>-|-|TRBJ2-7|TRBV6-5
TGTGCCCACGGAGTCCCCTTCGGCGACGAGCAGTACTTC
CAHGVPFGDEQYF
>TRBD1|-|TRBJ1-1|TRBV25-1
TGTGCCAGCAGTAGTCTGGACAGGGGAGACACTGAAGCTTTCTTT
CASSSLDRGDTEAFF
>-|-|TRBJ1-6|TRBV5-1
TGCGCCAGCAGCTTGGAGGGCAGGCAGGAGGAGAATTCACCCCTCCACTTT
CASSLEGRQEENSPLHF